The rows below give T cell receptor beta chains drawn from one sample of a study of blood T cell repertoires in COVID-19. The table came from immunoSEQ multiplex PCR; TCRdb's copy has only in-frame clones and leaves some out. This table has approximately 82,000 clones, roughly 92% appearing once. Material: peripheral blood. The source of these receptors is a woman aged 55-75 years with active COVID-19. Each CDR3 is given with its conserved first and last residue. The D gene is left open where the match is weak.

cdr3_nt cdr3_aa v_call d_call j_call
TGTGCCAGCAGCCCCCAGGGTAGCACCGGGGAGCTGTTTTTT CASSPQGSTGELFF TRBV7-8 - TRBJ2-2
TGCACCAGCAGCCTCAAGGAAGGGACAGGGGCTGGAAACACCATATATTTT CTSSLKEGTGAGNTIYF TRBV1 - TRBJ1-3
TGTGCCAGCAGTTTCCCCACCAGGCCCTCCTACGAGCAGTACTTC CASSFPTRPSYEQYF TRBV28 - TRBJ2-7
TGTGCCAGCATTTCTGGAGACAACTATGGCTACACCTTC CASISGDNYGYTF TRBV28 - TRBJ1-2
TGTGCCAGTAGTTCCAGAACAGGGAGAAAGAACACTGAAGCTTTCTTT CASSSRTGRKNTEAFF TRBV19 - TRBJ1-1
TGTGCCAGCAGCCCACTGGGGACTAGCGTATACGAGCAGTACTTC CASSPLGTSVYEQYF TRBV5-5 TRBD2 TRBJ2-7
TGTGCCAGCTCTCAAAGTGGGACAGACGCTAACTATGGCTACACCTTC CASSQSGTDANYGYTF TRBV18 TRBD1 TRBJ1-2
TGTGCCAGCAGCCCGCCGGGACTAGCGGGAGGAGATACGCAGTATTTT CASSPPGLAGGDTQYF TRBV7-9 TRBD2 TRBJ2-3
TGTGCCAGCAGTTATGTGGAGAGCAATCAGCCCCAGCATTTT CASSYVESNQPQHF TRBV6-6 - TRBJ1-5
TGTGCCAGTAGTATAGAAGCGGACCGCACAGATACGCAGTATTTT CASSIEADRTDTQYF TRBV19 - TRBJ2-3